This entry lists 14 T cell receptor beta chains sequenced from one sample in a study of technical replicates of blood from a handful of donors. Clones were sequenced by immunoSEQ multiplex PCR, and TCRdb holds only the in-frame ones, with some missing. Seen here are about 68,000 clones, nearly 98% observed once, and the top ten hold approximately 0.26%. Sequenced input: T cells isolated from PBMCs. The receptors were sampled from a human donor in good health.

This chain connects TRBV29-1 to TRBJ1-1, with D unclear. The length of the CDR3 is 11 residues. Trimming left V 3 bases short and J 8 bases short, with 10 bases between. CDR1 is SQVTM, CDR2 ANQGSEA, per germline. CDR3 sequence: CSVEQPREAFF. CDR3 bases: TGCAGCGTTGAGCAGCCTAGGGAAGCTTTCTTT.

V and J are TRBV19 and TRBJ2-1, with unresolved D. Looked up from germline, CDR1 is LNHDA and CDR2 is SQIVND (reference sequence). This CDR3 is built from 12 residues. Trimming pared 6 bases from V and 3 bases from J, leaving 6 bases between. CDR3 in amino acids: CASSLDYNEQFF. The CDR3 nucleotides read TGTGCCAGTAGCTTAGACTACAATGAGCAGTTCTTC.

The rearrangement uses TRBV5-1 and TRBJ2-7, with D hard to call. CDR1 is SGHRS, CDR2 YFSETQ, per germline. The CDR3 contains 12 residues. Trimming stripped 0 bases from V and 3 bases from J, with 4 bases between. The chain's CDR3 is CASSLDNYEQYF. The CDR3 DNA reads as TGCGCCAGCAGCTTGGACAACTACGAGCAGTACTTC. Looking up the rest from reference TRBV5-1 and TRBJ2-7 gives the full variable domain: KAGVTQTPRYLIKTRGQQVTLSCSPISGHRSVSWYQQTPGQGLQFLFEYFSETQRNKGNFPGRFSGRQFSNSRSEMNVSTLELGDSALYLCASSLDNYEQYFGPGTRLTVT.

The chain couples TRBV27 to TRBJ2-1; D not resolved. Trimming took 3 bases from V and 9 from J, leaving 9 bases between them. The CDR3 is 12 residues long. CDR1 and CDR2 (germline): MNHEY, SMNVEV (reference sequence). The CDR3 DNA reads TGTGCCAGCAGTTTTAATCTCGGTGAGCAGTTCTTC. It codes for CASSFNLGEQFF.

V is TRBV9 and J is TRBJ2-7, with a weak D call TRBD2 (5 bases). This CDR3 spans 13 amino acids. Between the trimmed V and J ends, which lost 4 bases and 1 base, there was a span of 9 bases. Germline CDR1 reads SGDLS; CDR2 reads YYNGEE. The CDR3 protein is CASSPGYSYEQYF. CDR3 coding DNA: TGTGCCAGCAGCCCGGGGTATTCCTACGAGCAGTACTTC.

This clone came up once. The chain is built from TRBV7-2 and TRBJ2-7; 8 bases map to TRBD2. Losses at the gene ends were 1 base for V and 4 bases for J; bases not matched to a gene: 3. This CDR3 has 14 amino acids. Germline CDR1 and CDR2: SGHTA and FQGNSA. The CDR3, as DNA: TGTGCCAGCAGCTTAGTCGGGAGGGTTTACGAGCAGTACTTC. Protein: CASSLVGRVYEQYF. Supplemented by reference TRBV7-2 and TRBJ2-7, the full variable domain reads GAGVSQSPSNKVTEKGKDVELRCDPISGHTALYWYRQSLGQGLEFLIYFQGNSAPDKSGLPSDRFSAERTGGSVSTLTIQRTQQEDSAVYLCASSLVGRVYEQYFGPGTRLTVT.

Written as DNA, the CDR3 is TGTGCCAGCAGCTTCCTCCAAGAGACCCAGTACTTC. Protein product: CASSFLQETQYF. V and J are TRBV7-2 and TRBJ2-5; no clear D. This CDR3 has 12 amino acids. The germline V and J ends were trimmed by 3 bases and 1 base, with 3 bases remaining between them. Germline V gives CDR1 SGHTA, CDR2 FQGNSA. Full variable domain (remainder filled in from reference TRBV7-2 and TRBJ2-5): GAGVSQSPSNKVTEKGKDVELRCDPISGHTALYWYRQSLGQGLEFLIYFQGNSAPDKSGLPSDRFSAERTGGSVSTLTIQRTQQEDSAVYLCASSFLQETQYFGPGTRLLVL.

V gene TRBV27 combines with J gene TRBJ2-7; D might be TRBD1 (6 bases). Germline CDR1 reads MNHEY; CDR2 reads SMNVEV (reference sequence). The CDR3 sequence is 16 residues long. V lost 7 bases and J 7 bases, leaving 26 bases between the germline ends. CDR3 nucleotide sequence: TGTGCCAGCAATGCTGGACCGGGACATCCATCGGAAGAGCAGTACTTC. This gives the protein CASNAGPGHPSEEQYF.

The chain carries TRBV19 and TRBJ2-2, with 7 bases that match TRBD2. CDR1 LNHDA and CDR2 SQIVND come from the germline V gene (reference sequence). The CDR3 contains 15 residues. Losses at the gene ends were 8 bases for V and 4 bases for J; bases not matched to a gene: 10. The DNA of the CDR3 is TGTGCCAGTGGGACTGGCGGGGGAATCACCGGGGAGCTGTTTTTT. Translating it yields CASGTGGGITGELFF.

The chain combines TRBV9 with TRBJ2-7; unclear D gene. With 3 bases removed from V and 1 base from J, the gap between germline ends came to 11 bases. From germline, CDR1 is SGDLS and CDR2 YYNGEE. This CDR3 contains 14 residues. DNA for the CDR3: TGTGCCAGCAGCGAGGAAATACTATCCTACGAGCAGTACTTC. This gives the protein CASSEEILSYEQYF. The complete variable domain, with remaining parts taken from reference TRBV9 and TRBJ2-7, reads DSGVTQTPKHLITATGQRVTLRCSPRSGDLSVYWYQQSLDQGLQFLIQYYNGEERAKGNILERFSAQQFPDLHSELNLSSLELGDSALYFCASSEEILSYEQYFGPGTRLTVT.

This chain joins TRBV2 and TRBJ1-5; possible D gene TRBD1, 5 bases. The length of the CDR3 is 13 residues. Germline V CDR1 and CDR2: SNHLY, FYNNEI. Trimming took off 10 bases at V and 3 bases at J, with 13 bases between the two ends. The CDR3 is CATTALFNQPQHF. The DNA for the CDR3 is TGTGCCACGACAGCCTTATTCAATCAGCCCCAGCATTTT.

This sequence joins TRBV2 and TRBJ1-1, with 10 bases that match TRBD1. Germline V CDR1 and CDR2: SNHLY, FYNNEI. This CDR3 contains 13 residues. The V gene end was trimmed by 4 bases and the J gene end by 8 bases; junction bases not matched to a gene: 4. In DNA form, the CDR3 reads TGTGCCAGCAGTGCGGGGACAGGGGCGGAAGCTTTCTTT. Amino acids: CASSAGTGAEAFF.

The rearrangement joins TRBV29-1 to TRBJ2-1, with 13 bases matching TRBD2. The V gene's germline CDR1 is SQVTM and CDR2 ANQGSEA. Germline trimming cut 1 base from V and 0 bases from J; bases unmatched to any gene: 9. The CDR3 is 19 residues long. The CDR3 region is CSVEGGGLAGSSSYNEQFF. CDR3 nucleotide sequence: TGCAGCGTTGAAGGGGGGGGACTAGCGGGATCTAGCTCCTACAATGAGCAGTTCTTC.

This chain links TRBV13 with TRBJ2-5; 10 nucleotides agree with TRBD1. After removal of 2 bases from V and 5 bases from J, the junction contained 8 bases not matched to a gene. CDR3 size: 16 residues. CDR1 PRHDT and CDR2 FYEKMQ come from the germline V gene (reference sequence). Written as DNA, the CDR3 is TGTGCCAGCAGCTTACGACAGGGGGCCGTTCGGGAGACCCAGTACTTC. Its protein product is CASSLRQGAVRETQYF.